This T cell receptor beta chain comes out of a study of blood T cell repertoires in COVID-19. As for the study in general: COVID-19 samples from acute and convalescent phases originated in the United States, Italy and Spain.

Here immunoSEQ multiplex PCR was the method, and the copy in TCRdb shows in-frame clones only, minus some. The table records roughly 140,000 clones, roughly 71% of them present only once. What was sequenced was peripheral blood. The origin of this receptor is a woman older than 75 with acute or convalescent COVID-19.

In DNA form, the CDR3 reads TGTGCCAGCTCGACAGGGTACAATGAGCAGTTCTTC. Translation gives CASSTGYNEQFF. The chain uses TRBV19 and TRBJ2-1; 7 bases match TRBD1. Germline CDR1 is LNHDA and CDR2 is SQIVND (reference sequence). The J segment lost 4 bases and the V segment lost 9 bases, leaving 3 bases of the junction unmatched. The length of the CDR3 is 12 residues.